Included here is one T cell receptor beta chain sequence, with context. Unmatched junction bases numbered 7, after V lost 2 bases and J lost 7 bases. Germline CDR1 is GTSNPN and CDR2 is SVGIG (reference sequence). This CDR3 is built from 13 residues. The source of the sample is a study of T cell responses to AZD1222 COVID-19 vaccine. The repertoire was sequenced with immunoSEQ multiplex PCR; TCRdb's copy has only in-frame clones and lacks some. The sample has about 86,000 clones; about 91% are singletons. The J gene is TRBJ1-2, the V gene TRBV30, with 7 bases identical to TRBD1. The specimen was peripheral blood, collected on day 0 of MenACWY control vaccination. The receptor was isolated from an adult in good health. The CDR3 region has the DNA TGTGCCTGGAGTACAAATCGGGACAGTGGCTACACCTTC. It yields the protein CAWSTNRDSGYTF. Variable domain in full (rest from reference TRBV30 and TRBJ1-2): SQTIHQWPATLVQPVGSPLSLECTVEGTSNPNLYWYRQAAGRGLQLLFYSVGIGQISSEVPQNLSASRPQDRQFILSSKKLLLSDSGFYLCAWSTNRDSGYTFGSGTRLTVV.